These 24 T cell receptor beta chains came from one sample sequenced in a study of cytomegalovirus exposure and HLA in healthy donors. The primer mix had 60 Vbeta and 13 Jbeta primers. Assay: immunoSEQ multiplex PCR; the TCRdb copy retains only in-frame clones and omits some. Among approximately 89,000 clones listed, 70% to 85% were seen once. The sample consisted of PBMCs. The receptors were sampled from a human donor in good health.

This chain links TRBV7-2 with TRBJ1-2, with TRBD1 matching over 10 bases. The CDR3 extends over 16 amino acids. Germline trimming cut 2 bases from V and 6 bases from J; bases unmatched to any gene: 9. Germline CDR1 SGHTA, CDR2 FQGNSA. This chain's CDR3 is CASSLRAGDRGDGYTF. In nucleotides, the CDR3 is TGTGCCAGCAGCTTAAGGGCTGGGGACAGGGGCGATGGCTACACCTTC.

The chain couples TRBV9 to TRBJ1-1; 7 bases map to TRBD1. The CDR3 length is 15 residues. The V and J ends lost 3 bases and 4 bases, in that order; junction bases with no gene match: 9. Germline CDR1 and CDR2: SGDLS and YYNGEE. The CDR3 spells CASSGKQGSGTEAFF. The CDR3 DNA follows: TGTGCCAGCAGCGGAAAACAGGGGAGTGGCACTGAAGCTTTCTTT.

This rearrangement joins TRBV7-2 to TRBJ2-7; D is unresolved. The CDR3 runs to 14 residues. V dropped 3 bases and J dropped 6 bases, with 15 bases sitting between them. Germline lookup yields CDR1 SGHTA and CDR2 FQGNSA. CDR3 coding DNA: TGTGCCAGCAGCTTCGGCGGCTTTCCCCCCGAGCAGTACTTC. Encoded protein: CASSFGGFPPEQYF.

The chain employs TRBV6-6 and TRBJ2-7; 9 bases map to TRBD1. The CDR3 runs to 14 residues. The germline V gene encodes CDR1 MNHNY and CDR2 SVGAGI (reference sequence). The V and J ends lost 6 bases and 2 bases, in that order; junction bases with no gene match: 5. The CDR3 is CASRGQGPTYEQYF. The CDR3 bases are TGTGCCAGCAGGGGACAGGGCCCAACCTACGAGCAGTACTTC.

The V gene is TRBV28, the J gene TRBJ2-3; D remains unclear. The germline gives CDR1 MDHEN, CDR2 SYDVKM. Trimming took off 5 bases at V and 5 bases at J, with 14 bases between the two ends. CDR3 length: 14 residues. The CDR3 coding sequence is TGTGCCAGCAGTATCACGAGAACTCGAGATACGCAGTATTTT. This translates into CASSITRTRDTQYF. The complete variable domain, with remaining parts taken from reference TRBV28 and TRBJ2-3, reads DVKVTQSSRYLVKRTGEKVFLECVQDMDHENMFWYRQDPGLGLRLIYFSYDVKMKEKGDIPEGYSVSREKKERFSLILESASTNQTSMYLCASSITRTRDTQYFGPGTRLTVL.

In its sample, this clone was seen once. V and J are TRBV18 and TRBJ2-1; 8 bases line up with TRBD1. Trimming cost V 2 bases and J 4 bases; bases outside gene matches: 4. The germline gives CDR1 KGHSH, CDR2 LQKENI. The CDR3 consists of 15 residues. The CDR3 sequence is CASSPSRGLYNEQFF. CDR3 nucleotides: TGTGCCAGCTCACCAAGCAGGGGGCTTTACAATGAGCAGTTCTTC.

This clone has just one count. The chain combines TRBV5-4 with TRBJ2-2, with TRBD1 matching over 9 bases. The V and J ends lost 3 bases and 3 bases, in that order; junction bases with no gene match: 6. Germline V gene data show CDR1 as SGHNT and CDR2 as YYREEE (reference sequence). The CDR3 covers 16 residues. CDR3 DNA: TGTGCCAGCAGCTCTACAGGGGGCGTGGACACCGGGGAGCTGTTTTTT. Translating gives CASSSTGGVDTGELFF.

This clone was detected only a few times. J is TRBJ1-1 and V is TRBV30, with no clear D. The germline V gene has CDR1 GTSNPN and CDR2 SVGIG (reference sequence). The CDR3 sequence is 11 residues long. V lost 1 base, J lost 5 bases, and 5 bases lay in between. In DNA form, the CDR3 reads TGTGCCTGGAGTGGGAGGACTGAAGCTTTCTTT. Its translation is CAWSGRTEAFF.

The chain uses TRBV6-5 and TRBJ1-2; maybe TRBD1 (6 bases). The CDR3 runs to 13 residues. V lost 6 bases, J lost 0 bases, and 8 bases lay in between. Per germline, CDR1 MNHEY and CDR2 SVGAGI. The CDR3 nucleotides are TGTGCCAGCAGACAGGGAACTAACTATGGCTACACCTTC. This gives the protein CASRQGTNYGYTF.

The chain employs TRBV5-5 and TRBJ1-2; D gene unclear. Germline assignment: CDR1 SGHKS and CDR2 YYEKEE (reference sequence). Trimming took 1 base from V and 8 from J, leaving 15 bases between them. The CDR3 runs 14 residues. CDR3 coding DNA: TGTGCCAGCAGCTTGCTTATACCCGAGCTAGGCTACACCTTC. Translated, it gives CASSLLIPELGYTF.

The sample holds a few counts of this clone. V and J are TRBV28 and TRBJ1-2; TRBD1 aligns across 9 bases. V lost 6 bases, J lost 6 bases, and 11 bases stayed unmatched. Per the germline V gene, CDR1 is MDHEN and CDR2 is SYDVKM. This CDR3 has 15 amino acids. CDR3 nucleotides: TGTGCCAGCAGACCCCCGGGCCGGACAGGGGATGGCTACACCTTC. Its translation: CASRPPGRTGDGYTF.

The rearrangement uses TRBV7-2 and TRBJ2-5; 9 bases match TRBD2. V was clipped by 2 bases and J by 1 base; unmatched bases: 8. Germline V gene data show CDR1 as SGHTA and CDR2 as FQGNSA. CDR3 length: 17 amino acids. This chain's CDR3 is CASSLRGSGGPQETQYF. In DNA, the CDR3 is TGTGCCAGCAGCTTAAGAGGTAGCGGGGGCCCCCAAGAGACCCAGTACTTC.

This chain's CDR3 is CASSKVWGGETQYF. CDR3 nucleotides: TGTGCCAGCAGTAAGGTTTGGGGGGGAGAGACCCAGTACTTC. This chain links TRBV6-5 with TRBJ2-5; the match to TRBD2 covers 7 bases. Germline V CDR1 and CDR2: MNHEY, SVGAGI. V lost 5 bases, J lost 4 bases, and 7 bases stayed unmatched. The length of the CDR3 is 14 residues.

The V gene is TRBV5-1, the J gene TRBJ2-5; 9 positions match TRBD1. The germline CDR1 and CDR2 sequences are SGHRS and YFSETQ. Trimming at V came to 0 bases and at J to 5 bases, leaving 8 bases not matched to a gene. This CDR3 is 16 amino acids long. The CDR3 is CASSLDGQGISETQYF. The CDR3 bases are TGCGCCAGCAGCTTGGACGGACAGGGGATTTCGGAGACCCAGTACTTC.

This chain uses TRBV19 with TRBJ2-2, with D unclear. The V gene's germline CDR1 is LNHDA and CDR2 SQIVND (reference sequence). Trimming cost V 6 bases and J 0 bases, with 5 bases left between them. The CDR3 contains 13 residues. CDR3 loop: CASSAANTGELFF. The DNA of the CDR3 is TGTGCCAGTAGCGCGGCGAACACCGGGGAGCTGTTTTTT.

The CDR3 DNA follows: TGTGCCAGCAGCCCACGACCGGGACAGGGCTACAATGAGCAGTTCTTC. Its translation: CASSPRPGQGYNEQFF. The chain joins TRBV7-9 to TRBJ2-1; 9 positions agree with TRBD1. The V gene end was trimmed by 5 bases and the J gene end by 3 bases; junction bases not matched to a gene: 8. Per the germline V gene, CDR1 is SEHNR and CDR2 is FQNEAQ (reference sequence). The CDR3 loop spans 16 amino acids.

The rearrangement joins TRBV7-3 to TRBJ2-3; 8 nucleotides match TRBD1. The germline V gene encodes CDR1 SGHTA and CDR2 FQGTGA. Unmatched junction bases numbered 6, after V lost 1 base and J lost 3 bases. The CDR3 runs 16 residues. This CDR3 reads CASSLIRGHRTDTQYF. The DNA of the CDR3 is TGTGCCAGCAGCTTAATCAGGGGGCATCGGACAGATACGCAGTATTTT.

V is TRBV7-3 and J is TRBJ1-6; 7 bases agree with TRBD1. CDR3 length: 15 residues. With V trimmed by 5 bases and J by 6 bases, 7 bases remained unmatched. The V gene's germline CDR1 is SGHTA and CDR2 FQGTGA. CDR3 coding DNA: TGTGCCAGCAGCCTACAGGGGCATGGTAATTCACCCCTCCACTTT. This codes for CASSLQGHGNSPLHF.

This chain links TRBV12-2 with TRBJ1-5. TRBV12-2 is a known pseudogene. The CDR3 is 17 amino acids. CDR3 nucleotide sequence: TGTGCAAGTCGCTTAGAGGAGGGGCCCGAACGAGGACAGCCCCAGCATTTT. This translates into CASRLEEGPERGQPQHF.

The V and J genes are TRBV11-2 and TRBJ2-7, with TRBD1 matching over 10 bases. Germline trimming cut 1 base from V and 3 bases from J; bases unmatched to any gene: 3. CDR3 size: 15 residues. Germline assignment: CDR1 SGHAT and CDR2 FQNNGV. DNA of the CDR3: TGTGCCAGCAGCTTAGGGGACAGGGGAGGCTACGAGCAGTACTTC. Translation: CASSLGDRGGYEQYF.

Comment on this clone: The same CDR3 arises from other DNA sequences in this sample as well. The chain recombines TRBV5-1 with TRBJ2-7; D is unclear. CDR1 and CDR2 (germline): SGHRS, YFSETQ. V shed 0 bases and J shed 3 bases, with 7 bases lying between them. This CDR3 contains 13 residues. The CDR3 loop is CASSLVGGYEQYF. The CDR3 region has the DNA TGCGCCAGCAGCTTGGTCGGTGGCTACGAGCAGTACTTC.

The chain joins TRBV13 to TRBJ2-5; 8 bases fit TRBD2. The DNA end favors TRBJ2-7, so the J call may be wrong. In germline, CDR1 is PRHDT, CDR2 FYEKMQ (reference sequence). The length of the CDR3 is 14 residues. The CDR3 spells CASSAPGTSGEQYF. The CDR3 DNA follows: TGTGCCAGCAGCGCCCCCGGGACTAGTGGCGAGCAGTACTTC.

This chain uses TRBV11-2 with TRBJ1-2, with TRBD1 identical over 9 bases. The CDR3 sequence is 16 residues long. After removal of 2 bases from V and 6 bases from J, the junction contained 10 bases not matched to a gene. CDR1 is SGHAT and CDR2 is FQNNGV in the germline V gene. The CDR3 loop is CASSLSGTGGKDGYTF. CDR3 bases: TGTGCCAGCAGCTTATCCGGCACAGGGGGCAAAGATGGCTACACCTTC.

The chain recombines TRBV5-4 with TRBJ2-2, with TRBD2 identical over 12 bases. Trimming cost V 1 base and J 8 bases; bases outside gene matches: 9. Germline CDR1 reads SGHNT; CDR2 reads YYREEE (reference sequence). The CDR3 runs 17 residues. The DNA of the CDR3 is TGTGCCAGCAGCTTGCCAGGGACTAGCGGGTATGGTGGGGAGCTGTTTTTT. Its protein product is CASSLPGTSGYGGELFF.